This TCR beta chain was recorded in a study of T cell responses to AZD1222 COVID-19 vaccine. The CDR3 runs 16 residues. Germline V CDR1 and CDR2: SGHVS, FQNEAQ. J lost 5 bases, V lost 3 bases, and 7 bases had no gene match. Profiling relied on immunoSEQ multiplex PCR, and the TCRdb table lists in-frame clones only, not all of them. The data show about 140,000 clones, with 80% to 95% seen just once and approximately 4.8% held by the top ten. The material was peripheral blood, obtained on day 0 of AZD1222 vaccination. The source of this sequence is an adult in good health. The rearrangement links TRBV7-8 to TRBJ1-5, with 10 bases fitting TRBD1. The CDR3 DNA follows: TGTGCCAGCAGCTTGTCGACAGGGGGCTCCCATCAGCCCCAGCATTTT. Translating gives CASSLSTGGSHQPQHF.